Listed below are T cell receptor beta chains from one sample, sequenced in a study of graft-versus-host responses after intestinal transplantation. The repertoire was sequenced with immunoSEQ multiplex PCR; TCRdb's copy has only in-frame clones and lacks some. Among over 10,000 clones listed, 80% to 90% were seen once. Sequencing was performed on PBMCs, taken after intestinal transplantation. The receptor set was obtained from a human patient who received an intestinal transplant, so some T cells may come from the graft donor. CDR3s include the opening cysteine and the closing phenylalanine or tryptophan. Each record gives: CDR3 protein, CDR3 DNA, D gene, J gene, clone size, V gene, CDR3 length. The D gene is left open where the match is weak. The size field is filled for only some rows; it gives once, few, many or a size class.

CASSGTGGSGANVLTF,TGTGCCAGCAGTGGGACTGGCGGCTCTGGGGCCAACGTCCTGACTTTC,NA,TRBJ2-6,NA,TRBV6-4,16
CASSVRQNNSPLHF,TGTGCCAGCAGCGTCCGTCAGAATAATTCACCCCTCCACTTT,NA,TRBJ1-6,NA,TRBV9,14
CASSVSGGTQETQYF,TGTGCCAGCAGCGTTAGCGGGGGGACCCAAGAGACCCAGTACTTC,TRBD2,TRBJ2-5,NA,TRBV9,15
CATSRDRGTGVEQYF,TGTGCCACCAGCAGAGACCGAGGGACAGGGGTCGAGCAGTACTTC,TRBD1,TRBJ2-7,once,TRBV15,15
CASSPGQGAHGYTF,TGTGCCAGCAGCCCGGGACAGGGGGCGCACGGCTACACCTTC,TRBD1,TRBJ1-2,NA,TRBV11-1,14
CATSRDLEGANEQYF,TGTGCCACCAGCAGAGATCTCGAGGGGGCCAACGAGCAGTACTTC,TRBD1,TRBJ2-7,NA,TRBV15,15
CASSYSRRASYEQYF,TGTGCCAGCAGTTACTCGAGAAGGGCCTCCTACGAGCAGTACTTC,NA,TRBJ2-7,NA,TRBV6-5,15
CASSQDSGGANEQFF,TGTGCCAGCAGCCAAGATAGCGGGGGGGCCAATGAGCAGTTCTTC,TRBD2,TRBJ2-1,medium-sized,TRBV4-2,15
CASSPQNAYNSPLHF,TGTGCCAGCTCACCACAGAACGCTTATAATTCACCCCTCCACTTT,NA,TRBJ1-6,NA,TRBV18,15
CASSFSWLGHPNYGYTF,TGCGCCAGCAGCTTCAGTTGGTTAGGACACCCTAACTATGGCTACACCTTC,NA,TRBJ1-2,NA,TRBV5-1,17
CASSLDPGNTIYF,TGTGCCAGCAGCCTGGACCCGGGAAACACCATATATTTT,NA,TRBJ1-3,NA,TRBV11-2,13
CASSRPDRQSYEQYF,TGTGCCAGCAGCCGCCCGGATCGACAGTCCTACGAGCAGTACTTC,NA,TRBJ2-7,NA,TRBV5-4,15
CASERGGRPTDTQYF,TGTGCCAGCGAACGGGGCGGGAGGCCGACAGATACGCAGTATTTT,TRBD2,TRBJ2-3,NA,TRBV28,15
CASTFQMNTEAFF,TGTGCCAGCACCTTCCAGATGAACACTGAAGCTTTCTTT,NA,TRBJ1-1,NA,TRBV6-1,13
CASSPTVTGNYGYTF,TGTGCCAGCAGCCCAACCGTCACAGGAAACTATGGCTACACCTTC,NA,TRBJ1-2,NA,TRBV7-9,15
CASSFARANEQFF,TGTGCCAGCAGTTTTGCGCGGGCTAATGAGCAGTTCTTC,NA,TRBJ2-1,NA,TRBV27,13
CASSIEGRGLGLAFF,TGTGCCAGTAGTATAGAGGGCAGGGGGCTTGGTTTGGCTTTCTTT,TRBD1,TRBJ1-1,NA,TRBV19,15
CASSLVGQLDEQYF,TGTGCCAGCAGCTTGGTGGGTCAGCTGGACGAGCAGTACTTC,NA,TRBJ2-7,few,TRBV5-4,14
CASGEGLTYEQYF,TGCGCCAGCGGAGAAGGACTCACCTACGAGCAGTACTTC,NA,TRBJ2-7,NA,TRBV10-2,13
CASSPPGFQGGLLEQYF,TGTGCCAGCTCACCACCCGGATTCCAGGGAGGCCTCTTGGAGCAGTACTTC,NA,TRBJ2-7,few,TRBV18,17
CASLGQRETQYF,TGTGCCAGCCTCGGACAGCGGGAGACCCAGTACTTC,NA,TRBJ2-5,NA,TRBV28,12
CASSQDRPTDTQYF,TGTGCCAGCAGCCAAGATCGGCCCACAGATACGCAGTATTTT,NA,TRBJ2-3,NA,TRBV4-2,14
CASSIAGGPGTDTQYF,TGCGCCAGCAGCATAGCGGGGGGGCCGGGCACAGATACGCAGTATTTT,TRBD2,TRBJ2-3,NA,TRBV10-2,16
CASSIGPNQPQHF,TGTGCCAGTAGTATAGGCCCCAATCAGCCCCAGCATTTT,NA,TRBJ1-5,NA,TRBV19,13
CASSEVGAAGEQYF,TGTGCCAGCAGCGAGGTGGGGGCGGCTGGAGAGCAGTACTTC,NA,TRBJ2-7,few,TRBV6-6,14
CASQTLGNSPLHF,TGTGCCAGCCAGACGTTGGGTAATTCACCCCTCCACTTT,NA,TRBJ1-6,NA,TRBV6-5,13
CASSPPMGYLNTEAFF,TGTGCCAGCAGCCCACCTATGGGATACCTAAACACTGAAGCTTTCTTT,NA,TRBJ1-1,NA,TRBV25-1,16
CASVVRLTHSGANVLTF,TGTGCCAGCGTCGTGAGATTAACCCACTCTGGGGCCAACGTCCTGACTTTC,NA,TRBJ2-6,NA,TRBV27,17
CASSFGTDYGYTF,TGTGCCAGCAGTTTTGGCACGGATTATGGCTACACCTTC,NA,TRBJ1-2,NA,TRBV27,13
CASSLPLFPGHSGEQYF,TGTGCCAGCAGCTTGCCGCTGTTCCCAGGTCATTCTGGCGAGCAGTACTTC,NA,TRBJ2-7,NA,TRBV5-6,17
CASSPPTTGKSYGYTF,TGTGCCAGCTCACCACCGACGACCGGGAAGTCCTATGGCTACACCTTC,NA,TRBJ1-2,NA,TRBV18,16
CASSVVDYEDTQYF,TGTGCCAGCAGCGTAGTGGACTATGAGGATACGCAGTATTTT,NA,TRBJ2-3,NA,TRBV9,14
CASSPGSGVTYNEQFF,TGTGCCAGCAGCCCCGGTAGCGGGGTTACCTACAATGAGCAGTTCTTC,TRBD2,TRBJ2-1,NA,TRBV7-9,16
CASSPSGTRDYEQYF,TGTGCCAGCAGCCCATCGGGCACTCGAGACTACGAGCAGTACTTC,NA,TRBJ2-7,NA,TRBV9,15
CSAAGNTEAFF,TGCAGCGCCGCGGGGAACACTGAAGCTTTCTTT,NA,TRBJ1-1,few,TRBV29-1,11
CASSPGGTSETQYF,TGCGCCAGCAGCCCGGGGGGGACCTCAGAGACCCAGTACTTC,TRBD2,TRBJ2-5,few,TRBV5-1,14
CASSYSYVDSSYEQYF,TGTGCCAGCAGTTACTCGTACGTGGACAGCTCCTACGAGCAGTACTTC,NA,TRBJ2-7,NA,TRBV6-5,16
CASSQGFGGKDEQFF,TGCGCCAGCAGCCAAGGGTTCGGCGGAAAGGATGAGCAGTTCTTC,NA,TRBJ2-1,NA,TRBV4-1,15
CASSRDRAKNIQYF,TGTGCCAGTAGTAGGGACAGGGCCAAAAACATTCAGTACTTC,TRBD1,TRBJ2-4,NA,TRBV19,14
CASSFSSTERGQPQHF,TGTGCCAGCAGCTTTAGTTCCACGGAACGCGGGCAGCCCCAGCATTTT,NA,TRBJ1-5,NA,TRBV7-8,16
CAINKSGFEDTQYF,TGTGCCATCAACAAGAGCGGGTTCGAAGATACGCAGTATTTT,NA,TRBJ2-3,NA,TRBV10-3,14
CASQAGSDTQYF,TGTGCCAGTCAAGCCGGATCAGATACGCAGTATTTT,NA,TRBJ2-3,NA,TRBV19,12
CASSQDLEQYF,TGCGCCAGCAGCCAAGACCTCGAGCAGTACTTC,NA,TRBJ2-7,NA,TRBV5-1,11
CASSLEGRPGNTIYF,TGCGCCAGCAGCTTGGAGGGACGCCCTGGAAACACCATATATTTT,NA,TRBJ1-3,NA,TRBV5-1,15